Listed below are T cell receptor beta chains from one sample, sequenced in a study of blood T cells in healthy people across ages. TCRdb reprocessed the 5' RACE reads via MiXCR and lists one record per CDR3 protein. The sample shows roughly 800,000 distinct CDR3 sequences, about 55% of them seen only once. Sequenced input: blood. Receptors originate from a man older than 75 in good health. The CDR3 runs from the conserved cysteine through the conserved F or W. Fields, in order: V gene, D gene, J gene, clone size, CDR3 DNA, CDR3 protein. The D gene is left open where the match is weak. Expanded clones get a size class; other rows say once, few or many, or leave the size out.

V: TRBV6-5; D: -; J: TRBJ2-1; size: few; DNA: TGTGCCAGCAGCCCAAGGAGCGACAATGAGCAGTTCTTC; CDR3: CASSPRSDNEQFF
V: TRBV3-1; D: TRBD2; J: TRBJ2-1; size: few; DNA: TGTGCCAGCAGCCAAGAGGGACTAGCGGGAGGCAGTGAGCAGTTCTTC; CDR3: CASSQEGLAGGSEQFF
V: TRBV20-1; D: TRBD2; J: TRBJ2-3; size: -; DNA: TGCAGTGCTAGAGTAGCGGGGCTTAGCACAGATACGCAGTATTTT; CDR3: CSARVAGLSTDTQYF
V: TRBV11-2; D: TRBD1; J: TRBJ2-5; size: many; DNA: TGTGCCAGCAGTTTAGGACTGGGACAGGGGGCTGGGGAGCAGTACTTC; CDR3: CASSLGLGQGAGEQYF
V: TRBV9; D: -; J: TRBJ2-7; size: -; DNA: TGTGCCAGCAGCGTCCAAACCGGGACACCTTACGAGCAGTACTTC; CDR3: CASSVQTGTPYEQYF
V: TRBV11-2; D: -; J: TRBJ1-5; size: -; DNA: TGTGCCAGCAGCTTACGGACCAGTTCAATTAGCACAGATACGCAGCATTTT; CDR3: CASSLRTSSISTDTQHF
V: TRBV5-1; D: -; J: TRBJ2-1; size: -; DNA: TGCGCCAGCAGCGTAAGACCAGAAATCTCCTACAATGAGCAGTTCTTC; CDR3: CASSVRPEISYNEQFF
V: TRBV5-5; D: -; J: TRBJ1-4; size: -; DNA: TGTGCCAGCAGCTTAAGAGAGCCCGCAACTAATGAAAAACTGTTTTTT; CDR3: CASSLREPATNEKLFF
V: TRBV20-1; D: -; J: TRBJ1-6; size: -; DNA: TGCAGTGCTAGAAAAGACATCGGTTCACTCCTCCACTTT; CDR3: CSARKDIGSLLHF
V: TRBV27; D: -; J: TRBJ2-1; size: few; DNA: TGTGCCAGCAGTTTTTCGGGGGCTGGATACTACAATGAGCAGTTCTTC; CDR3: CASSFSGAGYYNEQFF
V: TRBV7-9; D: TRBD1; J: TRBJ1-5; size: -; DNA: TGTGCCAGCAGCCCCCCGACAGGGAATAATCAGCCCCAGCATTTT; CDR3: CASSPPTGNNQPQHF
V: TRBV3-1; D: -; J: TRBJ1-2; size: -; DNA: TGTGCCAGCAGCCAAGGGTCAGGGAATGGCTACACCTTC; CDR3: CASSQGSGNGYTF
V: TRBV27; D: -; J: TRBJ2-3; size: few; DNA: TGTGCCAGCAGAACAGGGTTGGGAGATACGCAGTATTTT; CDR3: CASRTGLGDTQYF
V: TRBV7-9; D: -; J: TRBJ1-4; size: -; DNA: TGTGCCAGCAGCCCCGAGGGCGGATTTAATGAAAAACTGTTTTTT; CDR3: CASSPEGGFNEKLFF
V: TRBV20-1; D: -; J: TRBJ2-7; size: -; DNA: TGCAGTGCTAGAGATGGGGCGGAACCCTACGAGCAGTACTTC; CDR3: CSARDGAEPYEQYF
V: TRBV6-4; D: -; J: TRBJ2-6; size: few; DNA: TGTGCCACCTCCGACAGAGCTGGGGCCAACGTCCTGACTTTC; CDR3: CATSDRAGANVLTF
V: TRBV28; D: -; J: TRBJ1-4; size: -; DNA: TGTGCCAGCACTACCTGGATTGGGACTAATGAAAAACTGTTTTTT; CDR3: CASTTWIGTNEKLFF
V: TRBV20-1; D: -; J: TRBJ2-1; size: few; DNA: TGCAGTGTCACGGGGAGCTCCTACAATGAGCAGTTCTTC; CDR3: CSVTGSSYNEQFF
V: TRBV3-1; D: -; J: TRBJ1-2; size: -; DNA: TGTGCCAGCAGCCAAGAGGGGAGTTCGCCCAGAGGCTACACCTTC; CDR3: CASSQEGSSPRGYTF
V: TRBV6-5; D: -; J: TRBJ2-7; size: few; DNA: TGTGCCAGCAGTTACTCGAACAGACCCTTTACCTACGAGCAGTACTTC; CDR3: CASSYSNRPFTYEQYF
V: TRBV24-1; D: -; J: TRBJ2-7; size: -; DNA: TGTGCCACCAGTGATCCCGCCCGCGGAGGGAACGAGCAGTACTTC; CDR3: CATSDPARGGNEQYF
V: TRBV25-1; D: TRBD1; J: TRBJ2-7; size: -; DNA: TGTGCCAGCAGATCGACAGGGGAAGCCTACGAGCAGTACTTC; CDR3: CASRSTGEAYEQYF
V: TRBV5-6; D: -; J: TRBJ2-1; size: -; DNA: TGTGCCAGCAGCTTGCGCGGGACTGGAACCTACAATGAGCAGTTCTTC; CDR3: CASSLRGTGTYNEQFF
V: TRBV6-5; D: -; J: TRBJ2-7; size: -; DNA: TGTGCCAGCAGTTACTCTGCGCCGTCAGTCACCTCCTTCTACGAGCAGTACTTC; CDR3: CASSYSAPSVTSFYEQYF
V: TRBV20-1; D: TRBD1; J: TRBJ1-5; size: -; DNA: TGCAGTGCAAGGGGTCGGACAGGGGGAGTCAGCAATCAGCCCCAGCATTTT; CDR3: CSARGRTGGVSNQPQHF
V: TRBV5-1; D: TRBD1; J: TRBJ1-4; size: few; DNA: TGCGCCAGCAGCTCCGGAAAACTGGGACAGGGTGATGAAAAACTGTTTTTT; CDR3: CASSSGKLGQGDEKLFF
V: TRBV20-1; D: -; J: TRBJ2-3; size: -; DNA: TGCAGTGCTCAGGCCCTCGATACGCAGTATTTT; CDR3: CSAQALDTQYF
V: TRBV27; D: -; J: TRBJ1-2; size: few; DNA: TGTGCCAGCAGTTTATCGGGGGGCAGCTATGGCTACACCTTC; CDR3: CASSLSGGSYGYTF
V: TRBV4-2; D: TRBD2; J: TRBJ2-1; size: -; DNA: TGTGCCAGCAGCCAAGCTAGCGGGAGCTCCTACAATGAGCAGTTCTTC; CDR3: CASSQASGSSYNEQFF
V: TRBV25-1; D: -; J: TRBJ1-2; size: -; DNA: TGTGCCAGCAGAGGAGTAGGGTCTAACTATGGCTACACCTTC; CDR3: CASRGVGSNYGYTF
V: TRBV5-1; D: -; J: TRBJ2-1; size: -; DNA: TGCGCCAACAGCCTCACAAAGGGGGGTTCCTACAATGAGCAGTTCTTC; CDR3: CANSLTKGGSYNEQFF
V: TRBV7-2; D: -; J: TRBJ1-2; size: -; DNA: TGTGCCAGCAGCTTTTATCGGATCTCCTATGGCTACACCTTC; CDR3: CASSFYRISYGYTF
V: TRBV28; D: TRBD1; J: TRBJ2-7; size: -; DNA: TGTGCCAGCACCTGGGGGACAGGGGCGTACGAGCAGTACTTC; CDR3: CASTWGTGAYEQYF
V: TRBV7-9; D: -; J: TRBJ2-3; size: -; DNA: TGTGCCAGCAGCTTATCCTTGGGGCACAGATACACGTATTTT; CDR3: CASSLSLGHRYTYF
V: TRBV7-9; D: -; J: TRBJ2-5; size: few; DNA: TGTGCCAGCAGCTTAGTCCCCAGCAGGGAGGAGACCCAGTACTTC; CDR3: CASSLVPSREETQYF
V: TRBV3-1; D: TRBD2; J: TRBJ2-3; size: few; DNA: TGTGCCAGCTCTAGCGGGGATACAGATACGCAGTATTTT; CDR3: CASSSGDTDTQYF
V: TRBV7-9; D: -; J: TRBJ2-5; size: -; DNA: -; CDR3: CASSLVGTGTSGLYF
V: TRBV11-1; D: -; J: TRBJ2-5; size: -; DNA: TGTGCCAGCAGCTTAGTGAAGGGAACGGAGACCCAGTACTTC; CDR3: CASSLVKGTETQYF
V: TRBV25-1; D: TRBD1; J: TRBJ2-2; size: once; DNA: TGTGCCAGCAGGACAGGGGAACGGCCCGGGGAGCTGTTTTTT; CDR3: CASRTGERPGELFF
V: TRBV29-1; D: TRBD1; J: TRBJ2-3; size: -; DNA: TGCAGCGTTGAAGCGCTCCGGGACAGGGGGCCGAGATACGCGTATTTT; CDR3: CSVEALRDRGPRYAYF
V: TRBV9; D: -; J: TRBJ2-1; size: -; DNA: TGTGCCAGCAGCGTAGATAAGGGGCCCCATCGTGGCAATGAGCAGTTCTTC; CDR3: CASSVDKGPHRGNEQFF
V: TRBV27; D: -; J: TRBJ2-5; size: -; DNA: TGTGCCGTCAACTGGGGAGGCAGGGAGCAGTACTTC; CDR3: CAVNWGGREQYF
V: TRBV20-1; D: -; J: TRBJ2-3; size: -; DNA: TGCAGTGCTACTCTGACGGTGAGCACAGATACGCAGTATTTT; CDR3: CSATLTVSTDTQYF
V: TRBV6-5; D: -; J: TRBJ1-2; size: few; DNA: TGTGCCAGCAGGATACAGGGAGTCGGTGGCTACACCTTC; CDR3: CASRIQGVGGYTF
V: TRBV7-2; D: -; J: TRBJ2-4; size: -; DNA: TGTGCCAGCTGGGTCAAGCAGTACTTC; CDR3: CASWVKQYF
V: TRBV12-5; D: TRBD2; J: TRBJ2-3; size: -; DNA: TGTGCTAGTGGTTTGGTACTTAGCGGGAGGTATCACAGATACGCGTATTTT; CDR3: CASGLVLSGRYHRYAYF
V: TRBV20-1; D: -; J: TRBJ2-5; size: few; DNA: TGCAGTGCTAGGGGCCGACGGATCCAAGAGACCCAGTACTTC; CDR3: CSARGRRIQETQYF
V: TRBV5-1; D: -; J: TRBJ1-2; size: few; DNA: TGCGCCAGCAGCTTGGATAAAGGTACTGACTATGGCTACACCTTC; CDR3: CASSLDKGTDYGYTF
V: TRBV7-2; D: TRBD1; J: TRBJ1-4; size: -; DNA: TGTGCCAGCAGCTTAGGGGACAGGGGGACTATTGAAAAACTGTTTTTT; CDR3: CASSLGDRGTIEKLFF
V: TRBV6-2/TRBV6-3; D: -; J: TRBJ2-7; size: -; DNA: TGTGCCAGCAGGGTCTGGGGGACTTCCTCCTACGAGCAGTACTTC; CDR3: CASRVWGTSSYEQYF
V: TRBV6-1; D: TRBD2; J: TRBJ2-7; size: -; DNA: TGTGCCAGCAGGGAGACACTAGCGGGAGCCTACGAGCAGTACTTC; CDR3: CASRETLAGAYEQYF
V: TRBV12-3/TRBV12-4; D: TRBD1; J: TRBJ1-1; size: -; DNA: TGTGCCAGCAGCCAACAGGGGCCAGGGACTGAAGCTTTCTTT; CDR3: CASSQQGPGTEAFF
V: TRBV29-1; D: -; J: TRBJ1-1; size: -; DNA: TGCAGCGTTGATGCGGGGCGCTATAGCACTGAAGCTTTCTTT; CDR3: CSVDAGRYSTEAFF
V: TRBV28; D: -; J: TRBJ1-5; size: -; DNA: TGTGCCAGCAACCTCTATATGGATGGGGCGAGTCAGCCCCAGCATTTT; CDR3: CASNLYMDGASQPQHF